Shown below are 26 T cell receptor beta chains from a single sample sequenced in a study of T-cell memory formation after mild COVID-19 (dated by TCRdb to 2020 to 2023). The library was obtained by 5' RACE. Sequencing was carried out with an Illumina NovaSeq 6000. Through fastp at Q25 and MiXCR, TCRdb rebuilt clones from the public reads, retaining in-frame beta chains. Each entry is one CDR3 protein sequence, shown with its most common DNA and genes. A total of roughly 150,000 distinct CDR3 sequences appear in this sample, about 14% of them only once. The top ten hold 14% of the sample. The sequenced material came from PBMCs or a T cell subset sorted from them (not recorded which). The receptors shown here come from an adult woman who had mild COVID-19 (a few samples of this study predate the infection). The sample titles of this study are shuffled in the database, so cell type and time point are left out; the donor was told from shared clones.

The chain has TRBV7-6 and TRBJ2-3; D ambiguous. This CDR3 contains 15 residues. Germline V lookup: CDR1 SGHVS, CDR2 FNYEAQ. Trimming pared 3 bases from V and 2 bases from J, leaving 12 bases between. The CDR3 is CASSLGTPYTDTQYF. The CDR3 nucleotides are TGTGCCAGCAGCTTGGGAACGCCGTACACAGATACGCAGTATTTT. Together with reference TRBV7-6 and TRBJ2-3, the CDR3 gives the full variable domain: GAGVSQSPRYKVTKRGQDVALRCDPISGHVSLYWYRQALGQGPEFLTYFNYEAQQDKSGLPNDRFSAERPEGSISTLTIQRTEQRDSAMYRCASSLGTPYTDTQYFGPGTRLTVL.

This clonotype was observed a few times. The chain couples TRBV7-2 to TRBJ2-7, with a weak D call TRBD1 (5 bases). Trimming left V 3 bases short and J 2 bases short, with 8 bases between. Germline V lookup: CDR1 SGHTA, CDR2 FQGNSA. The CDR3 extends over 13 amino acids. The CDR3: CASSLTEAYEQYF. The CDR3, as DNA: TGTGCCAGCAGCTTGACAGAGGCCTACGAGCAGTACTTC.

The sample holds a few counts of this clonotype. This chain connects TRBV4-1 to TRBJ1-1; no clear D gene. CDR3 size: 14 residues. Germline lookup yields CDR1 MGHRA and CDR2 YSYEKL. V lost 2 bases to trimming and J lost 1 base, with 8 bases between them. CDR3 nucleotide sequence: TGCGCCAGCAGCCAAATGGTAGGGAACACTGAAGCTTTCTTT. It specifies CASSQMVGNTEAFF.

J is TRBJ2-5 and V is TRBV7-2; no firm D call. The J call is uncertain, as TRBJ2-7 better fits the DNA end. Germline V CDR1 and CDR2: SGHTA, FQGNSA. The CDR3 covers 15 residues. This CDR3 reads CASSRDSVVLYEQYF. The CDR3 DNA follows: TGTGCCAGCAGCCGCGACTCGGTAGTCCTCTACGAGCAGTACTTC.

This clonotype was observed a handful of times. V is TRBV12-3 or TRBV12-4 and J is TRBJ1-5; 7 bases line up with TRBD1. The V segment lost 5 bases and the J segment 4 bases; nucleotides outside the gene matches: 8. This CDR3 is 15 amino acids long. CDR3 amino acids: CASSEQGLGNQPQHF. The CDR3 nucleotides are TGTGCCAGCAGTGAACAGGGGTTGGGGAATCAGCCCCAGCATTTT.

As DNA, the CDR3 is TGTGCCAGCAGGGGACAGGGGGTCGGAGGCACAGATACGCAGTATTTT. Translation gives CASRGQGVGGTDTQYF. The chain carries TRBV7-3 and TRBJ2-3; TRBD1 matches at 11 bases. CDR3 length equals 16 residues. V gave up 6 bases and J gave up 1 base; unmatched junction bases: 6. The V gene's germline CDR1 is SGHTA and CDR2 FQGTGA.

The chain recombines TRBV11-3 with TRBJ2-5; 9 nucleotides align to TRBD1. Germline values: CDR1 SGHNT, CDR2 YENEEA. Unmatched junction bases numbered 5, after V lost 5 bases and J lost 1 base. This CDR3 has 15 residues. The CDR3 region has the DNA TGTGCCAGCAGCCAGGACAGGGGTAGCCAAGAGACCCAGTACTTC. Its protein is CASSQDRGSQETQYF.

This clonotype was counted a few times. This chain joins TRBV3-1 and TRBJ2-1, with D perhaps given as TRBD1 or TRBD2 (6 bases each). The germline V and J ends were trimmed by 1 base and 6 bases, with 22 bases remaining between them. CDR1 and CDR2 (germline): LGHDT, YNNKEL (reference sequence). The CDR3 has 18 residues. The CDR3 DNA reads TGTGCCAGCAGCCAAGGGGGGGCACGTTTTCCCTTATTCAATGAGCAGTTCTTC. Protein sequence: CASSQGGARFPLFNEQFF.

This clonotype was counted many times. The rearrangement links TRBV15 to TRBJ2-2, with D maybe TRBD1 (5 bases). The germline V gene encodes CDR1 LNHNV and CDR2 YYDKDF (reference sequence). V was clipped by 0 bases and J by 4 bases, with 9 bases between them. The CDR3 is 15 residues long. The CDR3 sequence is CATSRDAGRTGELFF. CDR3 DNA: TGTGCCACCAGCAGAGATGCAGGGCGCACCGGGGAGCTGTTTTTT.

The sample holds a few counts of this clonotype. The V gene is TRBV5-1, the J gene TRBJ2-6, with D perhaps given as TRBD1 or TRBD2 (5 bases each). The CDR3 has 18 amino acids. The germline V gene encodes CDR1 SGHRS and CDR2 YFSETQ. Trimming took off 6 bases at V and 0 bases at J, with 19 bases between the two ends. The CDR3 DNA is TGCGCCAGCAAGCCAAAGGCCGGTGGGGGCTCTGGGGCCAACGTCCTGACTTTC. As protein: CASKPKAGGGSGANVLTF.

This clonotype was recorded at least ten times. J is TRBJ2-1 and V is TRBV30; tentative D call: TRBD2 (6 bases). This CDR3 region has 17 residues. The germline V gene has CDR1 GTSNPN and CDR2 SVGIG (reference sequence). V was pared by 1 base and J by 4 bases, with 20 bases between. The CDR3 nucleotides read TGTGCCTGGAGTGAGGCGGAGGGACTGGGGCTATACAATGAGCAGTTCTTC. Translated, it gives CAWSEAEGLGLYNEQFF.

The chain couples TRBV7-6 to TRBJ2-2, with 9 bases lining up with TRBD1. The length of the CDR3 is 16 residues. The trim removed 5 bases at V and 3 bases at J, leaving 7 bases unmatched. Germline V lookup: CDR1 SGHVS, CDR2 FNYEAQ. This CDR3 is CASSRPRDRDTGELFF. Here the CDR3 DNA reads TGTGCCAGCAGCCGGCCCCGGGACAGGGACACCGGGGAGCTGTTTTTT. The full variable domain, its missing parts supplied by reference TRBV7-6 and TRBJ2-2, is GAGVSQSPRYKVTKRGQDVALRCDPISGHVSLYWYRQALGQGPEFLTYFNYEAQQDKSGLPNDRFSAERPEGSISTLTIQRTEQRDSAMYRCASSRPRDRDTGELFFGEGSRLTVL.

In its sample, this clonotype was seen a few times. The genes are TRBV7-7 and TRBJ2-1, with TRBD2 matching over 7 bases. The CDR3 covers 15 residues. V was clipped by 1 base and J by 3 bases; unmatched bases: 3. Germline values: CDR1 SSHAT, CDR2 FNYEAQ (reference sequence). The CDR3 spells CASSLGEGYYNEQFF. CDR3 bases: TGTGCCAGCAGCTTAGGGGAGGGTTACTACAATGAGCAGTTCTTC.

The chain joins TRBV12-3 or TRBV12-4 to TRBJ2-4; D remains unclear. V lost 1 base and J 9 bases, leaving 10 bases between the germline ends. The CDR3 consists of 13 residues. CDR3 sequence: CASSLGDMAIQYF. In DNA form, the CDR3 reads TGTGCCAGCAGTTTAGGGGATATGGCCATTCAGTACTTC.

The sample holds a few counts of this clonotype. This chain connects TRBV15 to TRBJ2-5, with 7 bases that match TRBD2. The germline gives CDR1 LNHNV, CDR2 YYDKDF (reference sequence). The V and J ends lost 1 base and 5 bases, in that order; junction bases with no gene match: 7. This CDR3 contains 15 residues. CDR3 sequence: CATSRAAGEGETQYF. Here the CDR3 DNA reads TGTGCCACCAGCAGAGCGGCGGGAGAGGGGGAGACCCAGTACTTC.

Only one count was recorded for this clonotype. The J gene is TRBJ2-7, the V gene TRBV11-2; no clear D. The CDR3 is made up of 16 amino acids. The V and J ends lost 0 bases and 0 bases respectively, with 12 bases between them. The germline V gene encodes CDR1 SGHAT and CDR2 FQNNGV. As DNA, the CDR3 is TGTGCCAGCAGCTTAGATCGGTTAGGAAGCTCCTACGAGCAGTACTTC. Its translation is CASSLDRLGSSYEQYF.

The chain recombines TRBV6-2 or TRBV6-3 with TRBJ1-2; the match to TRBD1 covers 7 bases. V trimming: 2 bases; J trimming: 4 bases; junction bases outside the gene matches: 7. The germline V gene encodes CDR1 MNHEY and CDR2 SVGEGT. The length of the CDR3 is 15 residues. The CDR3 region has the DNA TGTGCCAGCAGTTACGAGACAGGGAGCTCCTATGGCTACACCTTC. Translating gives CASSYETGSSYGYTF.

The chain carries TRBV4-1 and TRBJ2-3; D is possibly TRBD1 or TRBD2 (6 bases each). Germline CDR1 reads MGHRA; CDR2 reads YSYEKL. This CDR3 spans 15 amino acids. Between the trimmed V and J ends, which lost 0 bases and 4 bases, there was a span of 11 bases. This CDR3 is CASSQDKGGSDTQYF. The DNA of the CDR3 is TGCGCCAGCAGCCAAGATAAGGGGGGCTCAGATACGCAGTATTTT.

In its sample, this clonotype was seen a few times. The rearrangement links TRBV12-3 or TRBV12-4 to TRBJ1-4; D remains ambiguous. The CDR3 is 12 residues long. V was clipped by 1 base and J by 7 bases, with 4 bases between them. As DNA, the CDR3 is TGTGCCAGCAGTTTAGTTGGTGAAAAACTGTTTTTT. Protein product: CASSLVGEKLFF.

The chain is built from TRBV11-1 and TRBJ2-7; 7 bases agree with TRBD2. V was pared by 3 bases and J by 3 bases, with 14 bases of the junction left unmatched. CDR3 length: 17 amino acids. CDR1 and CDR2 (germline): SGHAT, FQDESV (reference sequence). CDR3 in DNA: TGTGCCAGCAGCTTCAGAAAGCGGGACCCCTACCTCTACGAGCAGTACTTC. Translating it yields CASSFRKRDPYLYEQYF.

In this sample, this clonotype turned up a few times. This rearrangement joins TRBV24-1 to TRBJ2-6, with D possibly matching TRBD1 (6 bases). The CDR3 totals 18 residues. V lost 2 bases to trimming and J lost 0 bases, with 13 bases between them. CDR1 is KGHDR and CDR2 is SFDVKD in the germline V gene. The DNA of the CDR3 is TGTGCCACCAGTGATTCCGTTGGACAGTTCTCTGGGGCCAACGTCCTGACTTTC. The encoded protein is CATSDSVGQFSGANVLTF.

This chain uses TRBV6-2 or TRBV6-3 with TRBJ2-3; TRBD2 matches 10 bases. Germline V gene sequence: CDR1 MNHEY, CDR2 SVGEGT. The CDR3 runs to 14 residues. The ends lost 6 bases at V and 4 bases at J; junction bases unmatched: 4. CDR3 in DNA: TGTGCCAGCAGACCCCTAGCGGGAGCAGATACGCAGTATTTT. Its translation: CASRPLAGADTQYF.

This clonotype has just a few counts. This chain connects TRBV7-9 to TRBJ1-1; D unclear. V lost 0 bases and J 6 bases, leaving 11 bases between the germline ends. The CDR3 is 14 amino acids. Germline V gene lookup returns CDR1 SEHNR and CDR2 FQNEAQ (reference sequence). In DNA, the CDR3 is TGTGCCAGCAGCTTAGCGGCGCGGGGATCTGAAGCTTTCTTT. Its translation is CASSLAARGSEAFF.

This clonotype has a single count. The CDR3 DNA is TGTGCCAGCAGGACACCTAGCGGGACGAATTCGAACACCGGGGAGCTGTTTTTT. Its translation is CASRTPSGTNSNTGELFF. The chain combines TRBV7-2 with TRBJ2-2, with TRBD2 identical over 9 bases. The germline V gene encodes CDR1 SGHTA and CDR2 FQGNSA. V lost 6 bases to trimming and J lost 0 bases; unmatched junction nucleotides: 11. This CDR3 has 18 amino acids.

This clonotype was seen only a few times. The chain uses TRBV12-3 or TRBV12-4 and TRBJ2-5, with D perhaps TRBD2 (6 bases). The CDR3 runs 15 residues. V shed 3 bases and J shed 4 bases, with 15 bases lying between them. In DNA form, the CDR3 reads TGTGCCAGCAGTTTGAGCGGAGCGGGCCGAGAGACCCAGTACTTC. It is translated as CASSLSGAGRETQYF.

The rearrangement uses TRBV7-9 and TRBJ2-5; D not certain. V lost 4 bases and J 2 bases, leaving 14 bases between the germline ends. Germline V CDR1 and CDR2: SEHNR, FQNEAQ (reference sequence). The CDR3 covers 15 residues. This CDR3 reads CASSYPLLGQETQYF. CDR3 nucleotide sequence: TGTGCCAGCAGCTACCCCCTCCTGGGGCAAGAGACCCAGTACTTC.